The T cell receptor (beta chain) described here comes from a study of blood T cell repertoires in COVID-19. The CDR3 length is 17 residues. Germline V gene data show CDR1 as MNHEY and CDR2 as SMNVEV (reference sequence). V shed 3 bases, J shed 8 bases, and the junction held 14 bases outside the gene matches. In the authors' methods: Estimation of nucleated cell counts was performed using reference gene primer amplification. Clones were sequenced by immunoSEQ multiplex PCR, and TCRdb holds only the in-frame ones, with some missing. The V and J calls and the clone size are those of that table, but D and trimming were determined from the DNA. Of over 250,000 clones listed, about 89% were seen once; the top ten hold about 10%.

This chain connects TRBV27 to TRBJ1-2; 11 nucleotides match TRBD1. Material: peripheral blood. The receptor was isolated from a man aged 35 to 55 who had recovered from COVID-19. The CDR3 DNA reads as TGTGCCAGCAGTTTCCGCCCCACCGGACAGGGGGCAAAAGGCTACACCTTC. Protein: CASSFRPTGQGAKGYTF.